The present TCR beta chain was sequenced within a study of T-cell reconstitution after alpha-beta-depleted transplantation in children. Preparation of the TCRbeta library used unique molecular identifiers. TCRdb reanalysed the PCR reads using MiXCR and keeps one entry per CDR3 protein. This table holds some 830,000 distinct CDR3 sequences, 16% found once. V dropped 10 bases and J dropped 6 bases, with 19 bases sitting between them. The CDR3 has 13 amino acids. The TCR originated in a male patient under 18 who had a stem cell transplant for acute lymphoblastic leukemia, so the T cells may come from the graft donor. V is TRBV12-3 or TRBV12-4 and J is TRBJ2-7; the D gene is possibly TRBD2 (6 bases). Sequencing used PBMCs, mostly from graft donor cells, obtained 360 days after TCRalphabeta/CD19-depleted stem cell transplant. In nucleotides, the CDR3 is TGTGCCACCCAAGCTCATTGGGGAGGCGAGCAGTACTTC. Protein sequence: CATQAHWGGEQYF.